The 22 T cell receptor beta chains in this list originate from one sample, sequenced in a study of shared clonotypes between healthy human individuals. Naive CD8 populations comprised CD45RO-negative cells positively selected for CCR7, excluding terminally differentiated effector memory CD45RA+ cells. Clones were sequenced by immunoSEQ multiplex PCR, and TCRdb holds only the in-frame ones, with some missing. The sample includes more than 500,000 clones, around 96% of them seen just once. Sequencing was done on a sample of naive CD8+ T cells sorted from blood. These receptors were obtained from a woman aged 25 to 39 in good health.

This clone was recorded only once. The gene calls are TRBV9 and TRBJ2-2, with D possibly being TRBD2 (5 bases). The V gene lost 0 bases and the J gene lost 1 base, with 10 bases spanning the gap. This CDR3 spans 16 amino acids. Germline V gene lookup returns CDR1 SGDLS and CDR2 YYNGEE. CDR3 nucleotide sequence: TGTGCCAGCAGCGTAGGGTCGGGGAGGAACACCGGGGAGCTGTTTTTT. Residues: CASSVGSGRNTGELFF.

The J gene is TRBJ2-7, the V gene TRBV5-6, with D perhaps TRBD2 (6 bases). V was cut by 5 bases and J by 4 bases, with 10 bases left in between. This CDR3 comprises 12 residues. The germline CDR1 and CDR2 sequences are SGHDT and YYEEEE. CDR3 sequence (DNA): TGTGCCAGCAGTATGGGGGGATACGAGCAGTACTTC. Protein: CASSMGGYEQYF.

The V gene is TRBV9, the J gene TRBJ2-7; D is possibly TRBD2 (5 bases). Germline values: CDR1 SGDLS, CDR2 YYNGEE. The CDR3 consists of 14 residues. Trimming pared 4 bases from V and 6 bases from J, leaving 17 bases between. CDR3 bases: TGTGCCAGCAGCCTCCGAGGTTACGAGGGCGAGCAGTACTTC. It codes for CASSLRGYEGEQYF.

CDR3 amino acids: CASSYRPFRWGPGELFF. The CDR3 region has the DNA TGTGCCAGCAGTTACCGACCCTTTAGGTGGGGCCCCGGGGAGCTGTTTTTT. The rearrangement uses TRBV28 and TRBJ2-2; maybe TRBD1 (5 bases). V was shortened by 4 bases and J by 6 bases, with 21 bases between the two germline ends. The germline V gene encodes CDR1 MDHEN and CDR2 SYDVKM. CDR3 length: 17 residues.

This chain joins TRBV29-1 and TRBJ2-5, with 8 bases lining up with TRBD1. The end of the DNA aligns better with TRBJ2-7, so the J call may be wrong. The CDR3 sequence is 13 residues long. The germline V gene has CDR1 SQVTM and CDR2 ANQGSEA. The CDR3 DNA sequence: TGCAGCGTTGATGGACAGGGACCCCACGAGCAGTACTTC. Translated, it gives CSVDGQGPHEQYF.

The rearrangement uses TRBV28 and TRBJ2-5; D is unresolved. CDR1 and CDR2 from the germline V gene are MDHEN and SYDVKM. Trimming took 5 bases from V and 4 from J, leaving 14 bases between them. The CDR3 extends over 14 amino acids. The CDR3: CASSGPSGGETQYF. Here the CDR3 DNA reads TGTGCCAGCAGTGGACCCTCGGGTGGAGAGACCCAGTACTTC.

This clone was detected only a few times. The V gene is TRBV5-6, the J gene TRBJ2-7; D remains unclear. Looked up from germline, CDR1 is SGHDT and CDR2 is YYEEEE. The CDR3 loop spans 13 amino acids. The V gene lost 5 bases and the J gene lost 2 bases, with 11 bases spanning the gap. The CDR3 loop is CASSRDTTYEQYF. Here the CDR3 DNA reads TGTGCCAGCAGTCGCGACACCACCTACGAGCAGTACTTC.

The chain has TRBV19 and TRBJ2-5; the match to TRBD1 covers 7 bases. The J call may be wrong; the DNA end is better matched by TRBJ2-7. Germline-derived CDR1 and CDR2 are LNHDA and SQIVND (reference sequence). The CDR3 length is 15 residues. CDR3 protein: CASSMFGTVSYEQYF. CDR3 DNA sequence: TGTGCCAGTAGTATGTTCGGGACAGTCTCCTACGAGCAGTACTTC.

The chain carries TRBV11-2 and TRBJ2-3, with a possible D match to TRBD1 (5 bases). Germline V CDR1 and CDR2: SGHAT, FQNNGV. V was cut by 2 bases and J by 5 bases, with 11 bases left in between. This CDR3 contains 14 residues. The CDR3 DNA reads as TGTGCCAGCAGCTTAATCAGGGTCGGAGATACGCAGTATTTT. This codes for CASSLIRVGDTQYF.

V is TRBV25-1 and J is TRBJ2-1; the match to TRBD2 covers 8 bases. CDR3 length: 14 residues. Germline V gives CDR1 MGHDK, CDR2 SYGVNS. After removal of 4 bases from V and 8 bases from J, the junction contained 7 bases not matched to a gene. The CDR3 reads CASSAPGLEDEQFF. DNA of the CDR3: TGTGCCAGCAGTGCCCCGGGACTAGAGGATGAGCAGTTCTTC.

The chain links TRBV5-1 to TRBJ1-1; the D gene is possibly TRBD1 (5 bases). The CDR3 has 15 residues. The germline V gene encodes CDR1 SGHRS and CDR2 YFSETQ. V lost 4 bases and J lost 3, with 16 bases in between. This chain's CDR3 is CASSLRGRADTEAFF. CDR3 DNA: TGCGCCAGCAGCCTGAGGGGCAGGGCTGACACTGAAGCTTTCTTT.

This chain uses TRBV29-1 with TRBJ2-5; TRBD1 aligns across 8 bases. The CDR3 length is 13 residues. Germline CDR1 reads SQVTM; CDR2 reads ANQGSEA. The V segment lost 4 bases and the J segment 11 bases; nucleotides outside the gene matches: 12. This CDR3 is CSVGGQGAGEQYF. The CDR3 region has the DNA TGCAGCGTTGGGGGCCAGGGGGCGGGTGAGCAGTACTTC.

The chain couples TRBV30 to TRBJ1-2; 8 bases align to TRBD1. The CDR3 length is 15 residues. From germline, CDR1 is GTSNPN and CDR2 SVGIG (reference sequence). V was clipped by 0 bases and J by 8 bases; unmatched bases: 11. The CDR3 is CAWSVLKQGVGGYTF. In DNA, the CDR3 is TGTGCCTGGAGTGTACTTAAACAGGGGGTCGGGGGCTACACCTTC.

V is TRBV6-5 and J is TRBJ2-7; D unclear. Germline V gene data show CDR1 as MNHEY and CDR2 as SVGAGI. The CDR3 extends over 14 amino acids. Trimming shortened V by 0 bases and J by 3 bases, and 9 bases separated the two germline ends. DNA of the CDR3: TGTGCCAGCAGTTACTCGGAGCAGTACTACGAGCAGTACTTC. This sequence encodes CASSYSEQYYEQYF.

Concerning this clone itself: The identical CDR3 is also encoded by other nucleotide sequences in the sample. V gene TRBV27 combines with J gene TRBJ2-1; 13 positions agree with TRBD2. CDR1 MNHEY and CDR2 SMNVEV come from the germline V gene (reference sequence). V shed 6 bases, J shed 6 bases, and the junction held 5 bases outside the gene matches. CDR3 length: 15 residues. In nucleotides, the CDR3 is TGTGCCAGCAGCCCCGGGACTAGCGGGACCAATGAGCAGTTCTTC. Amino acids: CASSPGTSGTNEQFF.

In nucleotides, the CDR3 is TGTGCCAGCAGCGCCCCCCGCGCCGAGGGGGGCGGCGACGAGCAGTACTTC. This translates into CASSAPRAEGGGDEQYF. The chain couples TRBV9 to TRBJ2-7, with D possibly called TRBD1 or TRBD2 (6 bases each). The germline V gene encodes CDR1 SGDLS and CDR2 YYNGEE. V gave up 3 bases and J gave up 5 bases, with 24 bases separating them. This CDR3 spans 17 amino acids.

The gene calls are TRBV13 and TRBJ2-7, with 15 bases lining up with TRBD2. From germline, CDR1 is PRHDT and CDR2 FYEKMQ (reference sequence). The CDR3 has 15 amino acids. The V segment lost 5 bases and the J segment 6 bases; nucleotides outside the gene matches: 5. The CDR3 region is CASSPGLAGGGEQYF. CDR3 coding DNA: TGTGCCAGCAGCCCGGGACTAGCGGGAGGTGGCGAGCAGTACTTC.

V is TRBV6-6 and J is TRBJ1-2; possibly TRBD1 for D (5 bases). This CDR3 has 15 residues. The V gene lost 0 bases and the J gene lost 7 bases, with 15 bases spanning the gap. Germline values: CDR1 MNHNY, CDR2 SVGAGI (reference sequence). The CDR3 sequence is CASSYSGVSSFGYTF. CDR3 bases: TGTGCCAGCAGTTACTCGGGGGTTTCTAGTTTTGGCTACACCTTC.

The chain carries TRBV29-1 and TRBJ2-3, with 13 bases that match TRBD2. Germline V gives CDR1 SQVTM, CDR2 ANQGSEA. There are 17 residues in the CDR3. J was trimmed by 1 base and V by 6 bases; bases with no gene match: 10. The CDR3 reads CSVELAGGPRGTDTQYF. The CDR3 DNA reads as TGCAGCGTGGAACTAGCGGGAGGGCCCCGGGGCACAGATACGCAGTATTTT.

This sequence joins TRBV11-3 and TRBJ1-1; no firm D call. The V gene lost 5 bases and the J gene lost 1 base, with 8 bases spanning the gap. This CDR3 spans 13 amino acids. Germline CDR1 SGHNT, CDR2 YENEEA. The CDR3 here is CASSAHRNTEAFF. CDR3 nucleotides: TGTGCCAGCAGCGCACACAGGAACACTGAAGCTTTCTTT.

V gene TRBV7-8 combines with J gene TRBJ2-7, with 10 bases that match TRBD1. With V trimmed by 0 bases and J by 5 bases, 4 bases remained unmatched. The V gene's germline CDR1 is SGHVS and CDR2 FQNEAQ. The CDR3 sequence is 15 residues long. CDR3 protein: CASSLAAGTGDEQYF. The CDR3 region has the DNA TGTGCCAGCAGCTTAGCCGCCGGGACAGGGGACGAGCAGTACTTC.

The chain links TRBV9 to TRBJ2-3, with 9 bases lining up with TRBD1. The CDR3 contains 16 residues. Trimming cost V 0 bases and J 6 bases; bases outside gene matches: 8. Germline CDR1 SGDLS, CDR2 YYNGEE. CDR3 sequence (DNA): TGTGCCAGCAGCGTAGGACCCGGGACAGGGATGGATACGCAGTATTTT. This gives the protein CASSVGPGTGMDTQYF.